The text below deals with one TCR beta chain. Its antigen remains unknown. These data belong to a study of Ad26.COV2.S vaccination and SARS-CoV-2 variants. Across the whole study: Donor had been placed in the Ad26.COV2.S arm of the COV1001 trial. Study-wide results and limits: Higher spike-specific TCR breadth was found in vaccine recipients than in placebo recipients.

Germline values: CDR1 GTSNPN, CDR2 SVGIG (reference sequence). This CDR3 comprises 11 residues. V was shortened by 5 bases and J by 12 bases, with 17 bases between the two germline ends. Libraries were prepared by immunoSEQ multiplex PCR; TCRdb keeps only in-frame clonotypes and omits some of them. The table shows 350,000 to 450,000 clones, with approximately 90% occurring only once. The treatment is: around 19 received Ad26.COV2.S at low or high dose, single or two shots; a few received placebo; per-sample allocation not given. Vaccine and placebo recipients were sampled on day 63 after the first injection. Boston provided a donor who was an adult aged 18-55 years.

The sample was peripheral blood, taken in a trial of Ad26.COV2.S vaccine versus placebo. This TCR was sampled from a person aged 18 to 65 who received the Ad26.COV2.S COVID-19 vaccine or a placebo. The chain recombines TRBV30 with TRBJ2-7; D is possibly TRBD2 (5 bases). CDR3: CAWELGSVLYF. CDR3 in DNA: TGTGCCTGGGAGTTGGGGAGTGTCTTGTACTTC.